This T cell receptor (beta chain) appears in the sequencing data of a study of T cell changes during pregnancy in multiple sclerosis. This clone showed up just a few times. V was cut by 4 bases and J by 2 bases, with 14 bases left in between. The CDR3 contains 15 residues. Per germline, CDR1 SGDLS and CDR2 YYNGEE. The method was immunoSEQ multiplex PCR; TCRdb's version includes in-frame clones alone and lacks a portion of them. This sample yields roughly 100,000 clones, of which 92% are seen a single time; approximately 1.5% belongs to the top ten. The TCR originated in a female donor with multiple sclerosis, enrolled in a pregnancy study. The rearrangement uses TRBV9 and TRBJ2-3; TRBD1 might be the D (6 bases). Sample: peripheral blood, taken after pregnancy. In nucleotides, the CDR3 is TGTGCCAGCAGCCTCCAGGGGCACACCACAGATACGCAGTATTTT. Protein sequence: CASSLQGHTTDTQYF.